Described below is a single T cell receptor (beta chain) sequence and its context. This CDR3 spans 14 amino acids. V was cut by 5 bases and J by 2 bases, with 10 bases left in between. Germline loops: CDR1 SGHNT, CDR2 YYREEE (reference sequence). The sample belongs to a study of cytomegalovirus exposure and HLA in healthy donors. Researchers ran the PCR with 60 Vbeta and 13 Jbeta primers. The table came from immunoSEQ multiplex PCR; TCRdb's copy has only in-frame clones and leaves some out. Altogether about 150,000 clones are present, about 83% being singletons, with the ten largest covering roughly 4.2%.

This receptor was identified in a middle-aged woman in good health and CMV-seronegative. Sequenced input: PBMCs. The chain uses TRBV5-4 and TRBJ1-4, with D possibly TRBD1 on 5 matching bases. CDR3 region: CASSQGFTNEKLFF. CDR3 in DNA: TGTGCCAGCAGTCAGGGATTCACTAATGAAAAACTGTTTTTT.